Below are 6 T cell receptor beta chains sequenced from a single sample in a study of cytomegalovirus exposure and HLA in healthy donors. The PCR contained 60 Vbeta and 13 Jbeta primers. Libraries were prepared by immunoSEQ multiplex PCR; TCRdb keeps only in-frame clonotypes and omits some of them. The profile shows about 60,000 clones, 70% of them singletons. Sequenced input: PBMCs. The origin of the receptors is a woman aged 55-75 years in good health and CMV-seropositive.

The chain employs TRBV29-1 and TRBJ2-1, with D maybe TRBD2 (5 bases). This CDR3 contains 14 residues. V was pared by 5 bases and J by 0 bases, with 11 bases between. Germline loops: CDR1 SQVTM, CDR2 ANQGSEA. CDR3 protein: CSVLEGSSYNEQFF. The DNA for the CDR3 is TGCAGCGTTCTCGAGGGTAGCTCCTACAATGAGCAGTTCTTC.

The chain employs TRBV2 and TRBJ1-1, with D unresolved. This CDR3 spans 12 amino acids. Deletions cut 5 bases from V and 2 bases from J, with 6 bases between. Per the germline V gene, CDR1 is SNHLY and CDR2 is FYNNEI. The CDR3 spells CASSYFNTEAFF. CDR3 nucleotide sequence: TGTGCCAGCAGTTACTTTAACACTGAAGCTTTCTTT.

This chain joins TRBV7-2 and TRBJ2-2; 11 bases are a match to TRBD1. The V gene's germline CDR1 is SGHTA and CDR2 FQGNSA. CDR3 length equals 16 residues. The ends lost 4 bases at V and 4 bases at J; junction bases unmatched: 5. The CDR3 reads CASSSSGTGGTGELFF. The CDR3 DNA follows: TGTGCCAGCAGCTCCTCCGGGACAGGGGGCACCGGGGAGCTGTTTTTT.

CDR3 sequence: CASSLASGGAYEQYF. The CDR3 DNA follows: TGTGCCAGCAGCTTAGCCAGCGGGGGGGCCTACGAGCAGTACTTC. This chain joins TRBV11-2 and TRBJ2-7, with TRBD2 matching 10 bases. There are 15 residues in the CDR3. Germline V lookup: CDR1 SGHAT, CDR2 FQNNGV. V was pared by 1 base and J by 2 bases, with 2 bases of the junction left unmatched.

J is TRBJ1-1 and V is TRBV28, with 7 bases matching TRBD1. Trimming removed 5 bases from V and 0 bases from J; junction bases left unmatched: 9. CDR1 is MDHEN and CDR2 is SYDVKM in the germline V gene. CDR3 length equals 16 residues. The DNA of the CDR3 is TGTGCCAGCAGTCCGGGGACAGCTTACATGAACACTGAAGCTTTCTTT. It specifies CASSPGTAYMNTEAFF.

CDR3 in DNA: TGTGCCAGCTCACCACCGGCGGTAAGCACAGATACGCAGTATTTT. It translates to CASSPPAVSTDTQYF. V usage is TRBV18 and J usage is TRBJ2-3; D unresolved. The V end lost 0 bases, the J end lost 0 bases, and 7 bases lay between the germline ends. Germline V CDR1 and CDR2: KGHSH, LQKENI. The CDR3 runs 15 residues.